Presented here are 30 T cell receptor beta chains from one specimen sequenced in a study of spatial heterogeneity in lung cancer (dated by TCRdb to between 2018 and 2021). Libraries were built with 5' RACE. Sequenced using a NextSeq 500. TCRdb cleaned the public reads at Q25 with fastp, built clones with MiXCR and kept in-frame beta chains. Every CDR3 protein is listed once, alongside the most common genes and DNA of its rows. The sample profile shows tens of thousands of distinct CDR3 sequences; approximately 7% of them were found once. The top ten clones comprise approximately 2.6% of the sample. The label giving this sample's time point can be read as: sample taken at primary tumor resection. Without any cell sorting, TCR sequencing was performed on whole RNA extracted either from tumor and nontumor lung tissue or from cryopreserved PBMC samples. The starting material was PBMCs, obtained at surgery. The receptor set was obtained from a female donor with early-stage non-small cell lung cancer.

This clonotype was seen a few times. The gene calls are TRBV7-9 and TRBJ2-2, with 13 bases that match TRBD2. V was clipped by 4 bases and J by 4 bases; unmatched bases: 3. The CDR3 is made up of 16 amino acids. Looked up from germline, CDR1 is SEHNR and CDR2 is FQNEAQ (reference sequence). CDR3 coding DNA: TGTGCCAGCAGCTCATGGACTAGCGGGGGCACCGGGGAGCTGTTTTTT. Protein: CASSSWTSGGTGELFF. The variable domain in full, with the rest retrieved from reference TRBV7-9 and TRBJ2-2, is DTGVSQNPRHKITKRGQNVTFRCDPISEHNRLYWYRQTLGQGPEFLTYFQNEAQLEKSRLLSDRFSAERPKGSFSTLEIQRTEQGDSAMYLCASSSWTSGGTGELFFGEGSRLTVL.

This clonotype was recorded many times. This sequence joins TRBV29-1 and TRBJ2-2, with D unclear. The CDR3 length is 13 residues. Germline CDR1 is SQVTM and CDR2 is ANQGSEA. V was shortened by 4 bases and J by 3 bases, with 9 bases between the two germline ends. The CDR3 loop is CSVAGTHTGELFF. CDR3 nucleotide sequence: TGCAGCGTTGCCGGCACTCACACCGGGGAGCTGTTTTTT.

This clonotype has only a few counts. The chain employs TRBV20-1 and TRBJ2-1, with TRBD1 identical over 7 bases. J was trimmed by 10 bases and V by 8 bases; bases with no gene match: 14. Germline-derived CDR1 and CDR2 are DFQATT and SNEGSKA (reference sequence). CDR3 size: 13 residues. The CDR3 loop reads CSPSQGTGSEQFF. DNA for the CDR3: TGCAGTCCATCACAGGGGACCGGCTCGGAGCAGTTCTTC.

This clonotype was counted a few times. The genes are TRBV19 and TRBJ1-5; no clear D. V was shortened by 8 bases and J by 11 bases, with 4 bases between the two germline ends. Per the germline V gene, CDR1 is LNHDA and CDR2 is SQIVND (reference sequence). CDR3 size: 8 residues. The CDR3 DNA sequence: TGTGCCAGTCCCACCCAGCATTTT. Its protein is CASPTQHF.

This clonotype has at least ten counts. CDR3 coding DNA: TGCGCCAGCAGCTTTGGCGGGACCAGTCAGCCCCAGCATTTT. It codes for CASSFGGTSQPQHF. The genes are TRBV5-1 and TRBJ1-5, with a possible D match to TRBD1 (5 bases). The CDR3 totals 14 residues. Trimming took off 2 bases at V and 6 bases at J, with 12 bases between the two ends. The V gene's germline CDR1 is SGHRS and CDR2 YFSETQ.

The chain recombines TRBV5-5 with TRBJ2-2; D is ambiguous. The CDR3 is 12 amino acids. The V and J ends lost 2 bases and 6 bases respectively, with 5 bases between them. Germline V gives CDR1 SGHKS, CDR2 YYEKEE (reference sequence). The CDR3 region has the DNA TGTGCCAGCAGCTTTGGTTCCGGGGAGCTGTTTTTT. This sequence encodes CASSFGSGELFF.

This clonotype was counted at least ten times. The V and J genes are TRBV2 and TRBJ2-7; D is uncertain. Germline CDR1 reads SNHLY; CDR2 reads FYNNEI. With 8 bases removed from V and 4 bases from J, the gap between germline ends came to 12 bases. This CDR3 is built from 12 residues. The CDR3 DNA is TGTGCCAGCTCGACGCTAGGGTACGAGCAGTACTTC. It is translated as CASSTLGYEQYF.

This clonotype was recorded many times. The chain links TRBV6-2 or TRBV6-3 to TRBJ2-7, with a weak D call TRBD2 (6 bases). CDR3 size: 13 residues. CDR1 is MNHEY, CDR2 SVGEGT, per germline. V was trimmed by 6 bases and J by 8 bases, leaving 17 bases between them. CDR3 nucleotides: TGTGCCAGCAGCGCGGGGTTAATTACGAAGCAGTACTTC. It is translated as CASSAGLITKQYF.

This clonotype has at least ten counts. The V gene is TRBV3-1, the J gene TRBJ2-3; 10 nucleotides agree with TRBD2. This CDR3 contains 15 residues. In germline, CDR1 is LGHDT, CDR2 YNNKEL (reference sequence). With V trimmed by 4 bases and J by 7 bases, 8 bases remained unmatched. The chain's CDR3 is CASSRPGTSDNTQYF. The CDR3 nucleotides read TGTGCCAGCAGCCGTCCTGGGACTAGCGATAATACGCAGTATTTT.

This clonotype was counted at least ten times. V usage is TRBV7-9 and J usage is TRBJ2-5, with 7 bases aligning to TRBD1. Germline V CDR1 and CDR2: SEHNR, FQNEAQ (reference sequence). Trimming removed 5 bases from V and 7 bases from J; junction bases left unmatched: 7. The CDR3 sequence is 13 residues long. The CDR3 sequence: CASSINRGATQYF. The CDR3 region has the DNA TGTGCCAGCAGCATTAACAGGGGCGCGACCCAGTACTTC.

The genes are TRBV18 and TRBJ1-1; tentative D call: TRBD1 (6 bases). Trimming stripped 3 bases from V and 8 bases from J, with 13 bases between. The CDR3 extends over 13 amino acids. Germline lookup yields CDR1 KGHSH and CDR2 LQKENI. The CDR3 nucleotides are TGTGCCAGCTCACCCGACAGGTTAGCCGAAGCTTTCTTT. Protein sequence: CASSPDRLAEAFF.

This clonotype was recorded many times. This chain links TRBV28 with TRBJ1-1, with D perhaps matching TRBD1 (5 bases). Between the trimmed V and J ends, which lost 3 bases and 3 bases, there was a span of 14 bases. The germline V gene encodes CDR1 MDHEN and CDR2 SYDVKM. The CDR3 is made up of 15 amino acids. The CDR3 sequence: CASSFPPGGDTEAFF. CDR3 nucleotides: TGTGCCAGCAGTTTTCCCCCCGGGGGAGACACTGAAGCTTTCTTT.

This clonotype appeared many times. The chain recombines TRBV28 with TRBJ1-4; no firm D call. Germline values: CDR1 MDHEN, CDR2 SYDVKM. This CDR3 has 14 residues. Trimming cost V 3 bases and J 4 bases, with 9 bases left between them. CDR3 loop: CASSFLGSNEKLFF. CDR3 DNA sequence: TGTGCCAGCAGTTTTTTAGGGAGTAATGAAAAACTGTTTTTT.

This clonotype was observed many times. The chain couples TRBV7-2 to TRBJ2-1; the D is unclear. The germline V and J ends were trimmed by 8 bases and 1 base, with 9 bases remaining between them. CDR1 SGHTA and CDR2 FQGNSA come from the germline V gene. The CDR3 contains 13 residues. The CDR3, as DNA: TGTGCCAGCGCGACACCGTCCTACAATGAGCAGTTCTTC. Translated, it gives CASATPSYNEQFF.

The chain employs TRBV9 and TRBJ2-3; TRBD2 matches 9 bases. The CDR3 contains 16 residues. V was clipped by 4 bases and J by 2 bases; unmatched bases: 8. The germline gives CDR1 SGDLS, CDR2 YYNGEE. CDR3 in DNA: TGTGCCAGCAGCTCCATAGCGGGGGCGCCCACAGATACGCAGTATTTT. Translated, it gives CASSSIAGAPTDTQYF.

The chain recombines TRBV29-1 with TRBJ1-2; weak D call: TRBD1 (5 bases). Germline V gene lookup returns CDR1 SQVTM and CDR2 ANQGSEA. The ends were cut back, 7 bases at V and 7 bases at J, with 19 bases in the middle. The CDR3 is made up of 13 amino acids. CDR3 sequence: CSARDAGHPGYTF. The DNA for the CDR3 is TGCAGCGCCCGGGACGCCGGACATCCTGGCTACACCTTC.

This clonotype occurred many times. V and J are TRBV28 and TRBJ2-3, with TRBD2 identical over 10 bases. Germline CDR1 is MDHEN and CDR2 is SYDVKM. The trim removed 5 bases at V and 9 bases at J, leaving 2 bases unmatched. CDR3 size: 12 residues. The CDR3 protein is CASSLSGGTQYF. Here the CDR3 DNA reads TGTGCCAGCAGTCTTAGCGGGGGGACGCAGTATTTT.

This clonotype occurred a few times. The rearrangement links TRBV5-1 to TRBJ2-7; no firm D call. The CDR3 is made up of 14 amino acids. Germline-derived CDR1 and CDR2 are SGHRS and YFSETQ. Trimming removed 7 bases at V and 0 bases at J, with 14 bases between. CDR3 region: CASRAIAVSYEQYF. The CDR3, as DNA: TGCGCCAGCCGCGCGATAGCCGTCTCCTACGAGCAGTACTTC.

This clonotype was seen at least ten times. The CDR3: CSATTSGALGEQFF. In nucleotides, the CDR3 is TGCAGTGCTACGACTAGCGGGGCCCTAGGTGAGCAGTTCTTC. V is TRBV20-1 and J is TRBJ2-1; 11 positions agree with TRBD2. Looked up from germline, CDR1 is DFQATT and CDR2 is SNEGSKA (reference sequence). After removal of 4 bases from V and 9 bases from J, the junction contained 8 bases not matched to a gene. The CDR3 totals 14 residues.

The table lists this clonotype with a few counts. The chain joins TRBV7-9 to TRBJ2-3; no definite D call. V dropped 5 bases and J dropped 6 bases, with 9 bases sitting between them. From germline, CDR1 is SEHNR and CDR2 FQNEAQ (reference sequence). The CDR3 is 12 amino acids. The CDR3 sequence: CASSTVEDTQYF. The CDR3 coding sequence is TGTGCCAGCAGCACGGTCGAGGATACGCAGTATTTT.

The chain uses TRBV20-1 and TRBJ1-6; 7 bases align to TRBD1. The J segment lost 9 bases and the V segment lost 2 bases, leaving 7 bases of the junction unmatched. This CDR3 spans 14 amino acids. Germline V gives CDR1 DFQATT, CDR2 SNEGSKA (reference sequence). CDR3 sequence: CSARTRQGASPLHF. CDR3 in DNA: TGCAGTGCTAGAACCCGACAGGGCGCTTCACCCCTCCACTTT.

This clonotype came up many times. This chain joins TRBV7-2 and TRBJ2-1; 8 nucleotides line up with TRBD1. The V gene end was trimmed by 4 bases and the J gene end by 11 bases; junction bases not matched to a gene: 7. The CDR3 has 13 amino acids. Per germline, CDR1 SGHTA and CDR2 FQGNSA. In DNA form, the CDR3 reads TGTGCCAGCAGCTCCTTGGGGACAGGACAGCAGTTCTTC. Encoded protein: CASSSLGTGQQFF.

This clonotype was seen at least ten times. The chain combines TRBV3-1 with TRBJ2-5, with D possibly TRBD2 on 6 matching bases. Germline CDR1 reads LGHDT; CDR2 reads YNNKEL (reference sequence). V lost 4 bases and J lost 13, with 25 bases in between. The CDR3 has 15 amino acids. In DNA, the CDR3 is TGTGCCAGCAGCCCTGCCCAGGGTCGACTAAAGGAGGGGTACTTC. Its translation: CASSPAQGRLKEGYF.

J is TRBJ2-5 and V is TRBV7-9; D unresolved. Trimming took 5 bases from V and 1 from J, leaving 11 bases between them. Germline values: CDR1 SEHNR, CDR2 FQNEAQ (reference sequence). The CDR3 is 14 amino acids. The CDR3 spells CASSHQRSQETQYF. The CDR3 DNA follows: TGTGCCAGCAGCCATCAGCGATCCCAAGAGACCCAGTACTTC.

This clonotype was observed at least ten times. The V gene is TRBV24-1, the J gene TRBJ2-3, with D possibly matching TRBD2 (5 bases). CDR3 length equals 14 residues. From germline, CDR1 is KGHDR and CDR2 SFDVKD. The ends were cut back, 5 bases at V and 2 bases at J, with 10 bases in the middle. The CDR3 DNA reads TGTGCCACCAGTGGGGGAGCTTACACAGATACGCAGTATTTT. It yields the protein CATSGGAYTDTQYF.

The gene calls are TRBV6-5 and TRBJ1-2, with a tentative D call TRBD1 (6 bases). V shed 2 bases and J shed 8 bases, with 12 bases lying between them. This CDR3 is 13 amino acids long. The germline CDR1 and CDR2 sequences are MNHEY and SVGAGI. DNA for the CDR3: TGTGCCAGCAGTTACACGCAGGGGCGCGGCTACACCTTC. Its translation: CASSYTQGRGYTF.

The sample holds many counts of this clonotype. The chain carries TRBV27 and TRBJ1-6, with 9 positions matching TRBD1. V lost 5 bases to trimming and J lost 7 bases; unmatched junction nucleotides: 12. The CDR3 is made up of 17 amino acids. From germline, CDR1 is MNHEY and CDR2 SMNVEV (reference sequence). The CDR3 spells CASSPEPGQGPNSPLHF. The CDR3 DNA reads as TGTGCCAGCAGTCCAGAACCGGGACAGGGTCCGAATTCACCCCTCCACTTT.

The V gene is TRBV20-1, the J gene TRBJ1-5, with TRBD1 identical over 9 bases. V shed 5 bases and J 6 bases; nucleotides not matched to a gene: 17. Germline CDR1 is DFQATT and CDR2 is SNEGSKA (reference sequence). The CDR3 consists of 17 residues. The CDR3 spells CSASTKPTGGGSQPQHF. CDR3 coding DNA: TGCAGTGCTTCGACAAAGCCCACAGGGGGCGGGAGTCAGCCCCAGCATTTT.

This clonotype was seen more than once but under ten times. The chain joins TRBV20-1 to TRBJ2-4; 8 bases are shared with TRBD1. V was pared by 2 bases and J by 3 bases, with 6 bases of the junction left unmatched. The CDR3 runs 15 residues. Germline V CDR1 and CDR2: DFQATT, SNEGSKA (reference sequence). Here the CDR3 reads CSARFPGGLKNIQYF. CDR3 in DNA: TGCAGTGCTAGATTCCCAGGGGGCCTCAAAAACATTCAGTACTTC.

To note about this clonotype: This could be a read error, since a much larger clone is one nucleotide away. The CDR3, as DNA: TGTGCCAGCAGCTGGTACTTCGGGACCAACGTCCTGGCTTTC. This translates into CASSWYFGTNVLAF. The rearrangement uses TRBV5-6 and TRBJ2-6; D assignment may be TRBD1 or TRBD2 (5 bases each). The CDR3 length is 14 residues. Germline CDR1 and CDR2: SGHDT and YYEEEE.